The 14 T cell receptor beta chains in this list originate from one sample, sequenced in a study of shared clonotypes between healthy human individuals (TCRdb year 2020). Library preparation was by the immunoSEQ multiplex PCR assay. TCRdb re-hosts the immuneACCESS table, in-frame sequences only. Its copies lack some clones; in the studies checked, an unresolved V gene accounts for under half of them, and the cause for the rest is not known. The sample yields 2 million to 2.5 million clones; approximately 95% were counted once. The top ten clones comprise roughly 0.13% of the sample. Sequencing was done on a sample of naive CD4+ T cells sorted from blood. The cell subset or site label corresponds to: CD45RA+ positively selected. Receptor source: a man aged 18-30 years in good health.

The chain employs TRBV14 and TRBJ2-5; D is unresolved. CDR1 is SGHDN, CDR2 FVKESK, per germline. V lost 3 bases to trimming and J lost 7 bases, with 18 bases between them. The CDR3 sequence is 15 residues long. The CDR3, as DNA: TGTGCCAGCAGCCACATCGAAAGACTGGGTGGGACCCAGTACTTC. Amino acid sequence: CASSHIERLGGTQYF.

The genes are TRBV7-8 and TRBJ2-1; D is undetermined. In germline, CDR1 is SGHVS, CDR2 FQNEAQ. The germline V and J ends were trimmed by 2 bases and 5 bases, with 7 bases remaining between them. The CDR3 loop spans 13 amino acids. CDR3 DNA: TGTGCCAGCAGCTTAAAACAGAACAATGAGCAGTTCTTC. This gives the protein CASSLKQNNEQFF.

The chain carries TRBV4-1 and TRBJ2-1; 9 nucleotides match TRBD2. Germline CDR1 reads MGHRA; CDR2 reads YSYEKL. With V trimmed by 3 bases and J by 6 bases, 9 bases remained unmatched. CDR3 length: 16 amino acids. The CDR3 region has the DNA TGCGCCAGCAGCCAGGCCCGACTAGCGGCCCCCAATGAGCAGTTCTTC. This translates into CASSQARLAAPNEQFF.

The rearrangement links TRBV11-2 to TRBJ2-1, with a possible D match to TRBD1 (6 bases). Germline CDR1 reads SGHAT; CDR2 reads FQNNGV. CDR3 size: 14 residues. Trimming removed 6 bases at V and 7 bases at J, with 16 bases between. CDR3 DNA sequence: TGTGCCAGCAGGAGTCTCTCTACAGGGAATGAGCAGTTCTTC. Protein product: CASRSLSTGNEQFF.

The table lists this clone with a few counts. V usage is TRBV5-1 and J usage is TRBJ1-2; no clear D gene. V was shortened by 0 bases and J by 4 bases, with 10 bases between the two germline ends. The CDR3 contains 14 residues. Germline CDR1 SGHRS, CDR2 YFSETQ. CDR3 sequence: CASSLVQSSYGYTF. CDR3 sequence (DNA): TGCGCCAGCAGCTTGGTACAGTCATCCTATGGCTACACCTTC.

This chain joins TRBV5-5 and TRBJ2-7; TRBD1 aligns across 8 bases. Trimming cost V 4 bases and J 0 bases; bases outside gene matches: 6. CDR1 is SGHKS, CDR2 YYEKEE, per germline (reference sequence). The CDR3 has 15 residues. For the CDR3, the DNA is TGTGCCAGCAGCCCCCGGACAGGGACCTCCTACGAGCAGTACTTC. Translated: CASSPRTGTSYEQYF.

The DNA for the CDR3 is TGTGCCAGCAGCCAGGGGGGCAAGAACTATGGCTACACCTTC. It translates to CASSQGGKNYGYTF. This chain connects TRBV7-8 to TRBJ1-2; TRBD1 matches at 7 bases. After removal of 5 bases from V and 2 bases from J, the junction contained 5 bases not matched to a gene. Germline-derived CDR1 and CDR2 are SGHVS and FQNEAQ. The CDR3 sequence is 14 residues long.

With regard to this clone: Other DNA sequences of this sample code for an identical CDR3. V usage is TRBV20-1 and J usage is TRBJ1-2; perhaps TRBD1 as D (5 bases). This CDR3 has 10 amino acids. Between the trimmed V and J ends, which lost 5 bases and 6 bases, there was a span of 7 bases. The V gene's germline CDR1 is DFQATT and CDR2 SNEGSKA (reference sequence). CDR3 loop: CSASRDGYTF. The CDR3 DNA reads TGCAGTGCTTCCAGGGATGGCTACACCTTC.

This clone showed up just once. V gene TRBV11-2 combines with J gene TRBJ1-2; TRBD1 aligns across 8 bases. Germline V CDR1 and CDR2: SGHAT, FQNNGV. J was trimmed by 6 bases and V by 4 bases; bases with no gene match: 4. CDR3 length equals 13 residues. The CDR3 is CASSSSGGDGYTF. CDR3 nucleotide sequence: TGTGCCAGCAGCTCCTCAGGGGGCGATGGCTACACCTTC.

The chain joins TRBV28 to TRBJ1-2; weak D call: TRBD1 (6 bases). Germline-derived CDR1 and CDR2 are MDHEN and SYDVKM. The CDR3 has 13 amino acids. Trimming took 6 bases from V and 4 from J, leaving 12 bases between them. As DNA, the CDR3 is TGTGCCAGCAGCCCCAAGGGGGGCTATGGCTACACCTTC. This sequence encodes CASSPKGGYGYTF.

The chain uses TRBV5-1 and TRBJ1-5; tentative D call: TRBD1 (5 bases). The CDR3 has 15 residues. Trimming took 4 bases from V and 1 from J, leaving 12 bases between them. In germline, CDR1 is SGHRS, CDR2 YFSETQ. The CDR3 DNA sequence: TGCGCCAGCAGCCCCGGGGGAGCGAGCAATCAGCCCCAGCATTTT. Its translation is CASSPGGASNQPQHF.

The CDR3 DNA follows: TGTGCCAGCTCACCATCCGGACAGGGCCGCACAGATACGCAGTATTTT. Amino acid sequence: CASSPSGQGRTDTQYF. The rearrangement joins TRBV18 to TRBJ2-3, with 8 bases that match TRBD1. Germline trimming cut 2 bases from V and 1 base from J; bases unmatched to any gene: 5. Germline V CDR1 and CDR2: KGHSH, LQKENI. CDR3 length: 16 residues.

This sequence joins TRBV5-6 and TRBJ2-3; TRBD1 might be the D (5 bases). The ends were cut back, 4 bases at V and 7 bases at J, with 13 bases in the middle. CDR1 is SGHDT, CDR2 YYEEEE, per germline. This CDR3 region has 13 residues. CDR3 region: CASSRTGQNTQYF. CDR3 coding DNA: TGTGCCAGCAGCCGAACAGGTCAAAATACGCAGTATTTT.

The chain is built from TRBV11-2 and TRBJ2-6; 10 positions match TRBD2. Germline V CDR1 and CDR2: SGHAT, FQNNGV. The CDR3 length is 18 residues. After removal of 3 bases from V and 0 bases from J, the junction contained 5 bases not matched to a gene. The CDR3 region is CASSFLAGVSSGANVLTF. As DNA, the CDR3 is TGTGCCAGCAGCTTCCTAGCGGGGGTTAGCTCTGGGGCCAACGTCCTGACTTTC.